The 24 T cell receptor beta chains given below trace back to one sample, sequenced in a study of CD8+ T cells in alopecia areata. Investigators isolated RNA and reverse transcribed it into cDNA to act as the sequencing template. Sequencing used immunoSEQ multiplex PCR; TCRdb keeps in-frame clones, though not all of them. Of hundreds of thousands of clones in the sample, about 68% were seen once. Sequenced material: CD4+ T cells sorted from blood, taken at week 0. Receptors were obtained from a human donor with alopecia areata.

V gene TRBV7-2 combines with J gene TRBJ2-7, with D perhaps being TRBD1 or TRBD2 (5 bases each). The CDR3 contains 15 residues. Per germline, CDR1 SGHTA and CDR2 FQGNSA. V was pared by 5 bases and J by 5 bases, with 19 bases between. The CDR3 bases are TGTGCCAGCAGCGATCCGGGACCCGCGAGCCACGAGCAGTACTTC. It yields the protein CASSDPGPASHEQYF.

This clone was seen a handful of times. The chain couples TRBV7-9 to TRBJ1-3; D gene ambiguous. This CDR3 region has 15 residues. The germline CDR1 and CDR2 sequences are SEHNR and FQNEAQ (reference sequence). The ends were cut back, 5 bases at V and 0 bases at J, with 11 bases in the middle. The CDR3 DNA reads TGTGCCAGCAGCACGACGGGCCACTCTGGAAACACCATATATTTT. This gives the protein CASSTTGHSGNTIYF.

The chain links TRBV9 to TRBJ2-5, with D possibly matching TRBD1 (5 bases). Germline lookup yields CDR1 SGDLS and CDR2 YYNGEE. CDR3 length: 14 residues. V was clipped by 0 bases and J by 4 bases, with 10 bases between them. Here the CDR3 DNA reads TGTGCCAGCAGCGTAGATCCAGGGCCAGAGACCCAGTACTTC. Translation: CASSVDPGPETQYF. Supplemented by reference TRBV9 and TRBJ2-5, the full variable domain reads DSGVTQTPKHLITATGQRVTLRCSPRSGDLSVYWYQQSLDQGLQFLIQYYNGEERAKGNILERFSAQQFPDLHSELNLSSLELGDSALYFCASSVDPGPETQYFGPGTRLLVL.

The J gene is TRBJ1-3, the V gene TRBV18; D call uncertain. CDR1 KGHSH and CDR2 LQKENI come from the germline V gene. This CDR3 spans 17 amino acids. The ends were cut back, 3 bases at V and 0 bases at J, with 15 bases in the middle. The DNA for the CDR3 is TGTGCCAGCTCACCCAAAATCGTCTCCTTCTCTGGAAACACCATATATTTT. It codes for CASSPKIVSFSGNTIYF.

V is TRBV7-6 and J is TRBJ2-5, with D perhaps matching TRBD1 (6 bases). The V end lost 4 bases, the J end lost 4 bases, and 10 bases lay between the germline ends. The CDR3 sequence is 13 residues long. Germline-derived CDR1 and CDR2 are SGHVS and FNYEAQ. The DNA for the CDR3 is TGTGCCAGCAGCTCCAAGGACAGAGAGACCCAGTACTTC. Residues: CASSSKDRETQYF. The variable domain in full, completed from reference TRBV7-6 and TRBJ2-5, reads GAGVSQSPRYKVTKRGQDVALRCDPISGHVSLYWYRQALGQGPEFLTYFNYEAQQDKSGLPNDRFSAERPEGSISTLTIQRTEQRDSAMYRCASSSKDRETQYFGPGTRLLVL.

The rearrangement uses TRBV29-1 and TRBJ1-2; D perhaps matches TRBD1 (5 bases). This CDR3 spans 13 amino acids. The V end lost 1 base, the J end lost 8 bases, and 14 bases lay between the germline ends. The germline gives CDR1 SQVTM, CDR2 ANQGSEA. CDR3 nucleotide sequence: TGCAGCGTTGAAGGAGGCAGGGCTTGGGGCTACACCTTC. Translated: CSVEGGRAWGYTF.

The chain joins TRBV23-1 to TRBJ2-7; 8 bases line up with TRBD1. TRBV23-1 is placed among ORFs of uncertain function. The V segment lost 7 bases and the J segment 4 bases; nucleotides outside the gene matches: 6. The CDR3 has 13 amino acids. In DNA, the CDR3 is TGCGCCAGCAAGGCAGGGGGCTATTACGAGCAGTACTTC. It codes for CASKAGGYYEQYF.

The chain links TRBV6-5 to TRBJ1-2; 7 positions match TRBD1. Trimming cost V 2 bases and J 4 bases; bases outside gene matches: 4. Germline CDR1 and CDR2: MNHEY and SVGAGI. The CDR3 sequence is 14 residues long. The CDR3 here is CASSYLQGFYGYTF. The CDR3 DNA is TGTGCCAGCAGTTACCTACAGGGGTTCTATGGCTACACCTTC.

This sequence joins TRBV4-2 and TRBJ2-1, with D perhaps matching TRBD2 (5 bases). Germline-derived CDR1 and CDR2 are LGHNA and YNFKEQ. V shed 6 bases and J shed 1 base, with 13 bases lying between them. The CDR3 has 15 amino acids. CDR3 DNA sequence: TGTGCCAGCAGTTACGACCGCGGGTCCTACAATGAGCAGTTCTTC. Protein: CASSYDRGSYNEQFF.

The V and J genes are TRBV9 and TRBJ1-2; D possibly corresponds to TRBD1 (5 bases). Germline V gives CDR1 SGDLS, CDR2 YYNGEE. V was cut by 0 bases and J by 0 bases, with 6 bases left in between. CDR3 length: 14 amino acids. The CDR3 DNA is TGTGCCAGCAGCGTAGAACAGGCTAACTATGGCTACACCTTC. Translating gives CASSVEQANYGYTF.

The chain uses TRBV11-1 and TRBJ2-3; D not certain. The V gene lost 3 bases and the J gene lost 3 bases, with 10 bases spanning the gap. Germline CDR1 SGHAT, CDR2 FQDESV (reference sequence). This CDR3 region has 14 residues. The CDR3: CASSFKQETDTQYF. CDR3 in DNA: TGTGCCAGCAGCTTCAAGCAAGAGACAGATACGCAGTATTTT.

The V and J genes are TRBV25-1 and TRBJ2-7, with a tentative D call TRBD1 (6 bases). The CDR3 spans 11 residues. V shed 6 bases and J shed 9 bases, with 12 bases lying between them. The germline V gene has CDR1 MGHDK and CDR2 SYGVNS. CDR3 bases: TGTGCCAGCAGACTCCGAGGGGGGCAGTACTTC. This sequence encodes CASRLRGGQYF.

The genes are TRBV5-6 and TRBJ1-5; D remains ambiguous. V dropped 6 bases and J dropped 2 bases, with 18 bases sitting between them. Looked up from germline, CDR1 is SGHDT and CDR2 is YYEEEE. The CDR3 runs 16 residues. CDR3 region: CASTLGAGMGNQPQHF. The CDR3 region has the DNA TGTGCCAGCACCCTGGGTGCGGGGATGGGCAATCAGCCCCAGCATTTT.

The count of this clone is one. The chain is built from TRBV9 and TRBJ1-2; TRBD1 matches at 7 bases. CDR1 and CDR2 from the germline V gene are SGDLS and YYNGEE. The CDR3 loop spans 17 amino acids. The V and J ends lost 1 base and 3 bases, in that order; junction bases with no gene match: 12. In DNA form, the CDR3 reads TGTGCCAGCAGCGTAAGCCCACTGACAGGGAGGGACTATGGCTACACCTTC. Encoded protein: CASSVSPLTGRDYGYTF.

CDR3 bases: TGCAGCGTTGATGAGGGGGGAATCTACAATGAGCAGTTCTTC. Protein: CSVDEGGIYNEQFF. V and J are TRBV29-1 and TRBJ2-1, with D possibly called TRBD1 or TRBD2 (6 bases each). The ends were cut back, 3 bases at V and 3 bases at J, with 12 bases in the middle. CDR3 length: 14 amino acids. Germline V gene lookup returns CDR1 SQVTM and CDR2 ANQGSEA.

This clone occurred a few times. V usage is TRBV25-1 and J usage is TRBJ2-1, with 9 bases aligning to TRBD2. V dropped 6 bases and J dropped 4; count of bases not matched to a gene: 10. CDR1 and CDR2 (germline): MGHDK, SYGVNS. The CDR3 runs 16 residues. The CDR3 spells CASSPPPSGVYNEQFF. The CDR3 region has the DNA TGTGCCAGCAGCCCCCCACCTAGCGGGGTTTACAATGAGCAGTTCTTC.

V and J are TRBV13 and TRBJ1-2; tentative D call: TRBD1 (6 bases). CDR1 is PRHDT, CDR2 FYEKMQ, per germline (reference sequence). This CDR3 region has 13 residues. With 5 bases removed from V and 7 bases from J, the gap between germline ends came to 14 bases. Written as DNA, the CDR3 is TGTGCCAGCAGCCCAAGGAAAGGGGGTGGCTACACCTTC. Translated: CASSPRKGGGYTF.

This clone was counted only a few times. The chain joins TRBV30 to TRBJ2-5; D assignment may be TRBD1 or TRBD2 (6 bases each). V lost 2 bases to trimming and J lost 6 bases, with 13 bases between them. The CDR3 loop spans 13 amino acids. The germline CDR1 and CDR2 sequences are GTSNPN and SVGIG (reference sequence). This CDR3 reads CAWSNGGGKTQYF. The CDR3 nucleotides are TGTGCCTGGAGTAACGGGGGCGGAAAGACCCAGTACTTC.

This clone has more than one count but fewer than ten. This chain joins TRBV4-3 and TRBJ1-2; no firm D call. Germline V gene data show CDR1 as LGHNA and CDR2 as YSLEER. V lost 0 bases, J lost 7 bases, and 9 bases lay in between. This CDR3 has 13 residues. The chain's CDR3 is CASSQELRVGYTF. The CDR3 nucleotides are TGCGCCAGCAGCCAAGAGTTACGGGTTGGCTACACCTTC.

This clone was observed once. The chain has TRBV7-9 and TRBJ2-5; the D gene is possibly TRBD1 (5 bases). The germline CDR1 and CDR2 sequences are SEHNR and FQNEAQ (reference sequence). Trimming removed 4 bases from V and 4 bases from J, with 13 bases in between. This CDR3 is built from 14 residues. This CDR3 is CASSSQRQGETQYF. CDR3 DNA: TGTGCCAGCAGCTCCCAGCGCCAGGGAGAGACCCAGTACTTC. Combining the CDR3 with reference TRBV7-9 and TRBJ2-5 gives the whole variable domain DTGVSQNPRHKITKRGQNVTFRCDPISEHNRLYWYRQTLGQGPEFLTYFQNEAQLEKSRLLSDRFSAERPKGSFSTLEIQRTEQGDSAMYLCASSSQRQGETQYFGPGTRLLVL.

This clone appeared a few times. V gene TRBV5-1 combines with J gene TRBJ1-1; D may be TRBD1 (5 bases). V gave up 8 bases and J gave up 0 bases, with 20 bases separating them. Per the germline V gene, CDR1 is SGHRS and CDR2 is YFSETQ. CDR3 length equals 16 residues. The CDR3 sequence: CASTPGSGLMNTEAFF. For the CDR3, the DNA is TGCGCCAGTACACCGGGTTCGGGACTCATGAACACTGAAGCTTTCTTT.

There are a few counts of this clone. The CDR3 DNA reads as TGCAGCGTTGCCGTCACAGGGGGATCGGGTGGCTACACCTTC. Residues: CSVAVTGGSGGYTF. The chain carries TRBV29-1 and TRBJ1-2; 8 bases fit TRBD1. The CDR3 loop spans 14 amino acids. Per the germline V gene, CDR1 is SQVTM and CDR2 is ANQGSEA. J was trimmed by 7 bases and V by 4 bases; bases with no gene match: 11.

The rearrangement uses TRBV2 and TRBJ2-4; tentative D call: TRBD2 (6 bases). This CDR3 has 12 amino acids. Trimming removed 3 bases from V and 6 bases from J, with 6 bases in between. Germline V lookup: CDR1 SNHLY, CDR2 FYNNEI. The chain's CDR3 is CASSEGGNIQYF. The CDR3, as DNA: TGTGCCAGCAGTGAGGGGGGAAACATTCAGTACTTC.

The chain has TRBV30 and TRBJ1-6; TRBD1 matches 7 bases. The V segment lost 3 bases and the J segment 15 bases; nucleotides outside the gene matches: 11. CDR3 length equals 13 residues. Germline V lookup: CDR1 GTSNPN, CDR2 SVGIG (reference sequence). Written as DNA, the CDR3 is TGTGCCTGGAGGCCAAGTCCGGGACAGTTCCTCCACTTT. Its translation: CAWRPSPGQFLHF.